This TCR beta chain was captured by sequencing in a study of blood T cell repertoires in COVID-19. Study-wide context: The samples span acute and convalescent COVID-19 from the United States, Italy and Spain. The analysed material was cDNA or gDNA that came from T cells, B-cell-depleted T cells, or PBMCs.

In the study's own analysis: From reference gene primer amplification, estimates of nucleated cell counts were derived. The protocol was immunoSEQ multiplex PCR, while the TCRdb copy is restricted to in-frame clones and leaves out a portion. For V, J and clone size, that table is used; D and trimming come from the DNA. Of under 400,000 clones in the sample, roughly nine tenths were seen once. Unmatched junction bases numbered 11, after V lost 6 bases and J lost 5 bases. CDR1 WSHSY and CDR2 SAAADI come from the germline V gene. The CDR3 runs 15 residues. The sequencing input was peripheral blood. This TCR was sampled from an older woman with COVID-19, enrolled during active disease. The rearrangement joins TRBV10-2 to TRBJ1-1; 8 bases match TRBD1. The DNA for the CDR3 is TGCGCCAGCAGAGACTGGACAGGGACGTTTACTGAAGCTTTCTTT. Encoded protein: CASRDWTGTFTEAFF.